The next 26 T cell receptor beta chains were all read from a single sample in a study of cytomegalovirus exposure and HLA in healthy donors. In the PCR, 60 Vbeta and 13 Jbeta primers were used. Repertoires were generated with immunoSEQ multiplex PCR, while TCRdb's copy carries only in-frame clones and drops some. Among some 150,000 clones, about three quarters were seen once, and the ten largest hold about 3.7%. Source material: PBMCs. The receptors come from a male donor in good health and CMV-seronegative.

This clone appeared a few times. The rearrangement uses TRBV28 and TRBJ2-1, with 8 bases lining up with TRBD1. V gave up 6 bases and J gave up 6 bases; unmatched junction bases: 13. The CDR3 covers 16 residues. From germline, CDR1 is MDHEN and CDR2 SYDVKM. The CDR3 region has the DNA TGTGCCAGCAGCAAGACTGGACAGGGAAAACGCAATGAGCAGTTCTTC. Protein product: CASSKTGQGKRNEQFF.

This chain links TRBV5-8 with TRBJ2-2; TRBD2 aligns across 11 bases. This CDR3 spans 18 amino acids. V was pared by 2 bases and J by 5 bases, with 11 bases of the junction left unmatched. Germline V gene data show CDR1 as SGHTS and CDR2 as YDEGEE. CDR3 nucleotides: TGTGCCAGCAGCTTTTCCCTACTAGCGGGAGCGGGGACCGGGGAGCTGTTTTTT. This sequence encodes CASSFSLLAGAGTGELFF.

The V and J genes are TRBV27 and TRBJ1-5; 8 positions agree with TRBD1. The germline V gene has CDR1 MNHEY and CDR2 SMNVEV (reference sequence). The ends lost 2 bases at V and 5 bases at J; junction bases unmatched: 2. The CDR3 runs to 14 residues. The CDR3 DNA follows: TGTGCCAGCAGTTTACAGGGGGCGCATCAGCCCCAGCATTTT. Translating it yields CASSLQGAHQPQHF.

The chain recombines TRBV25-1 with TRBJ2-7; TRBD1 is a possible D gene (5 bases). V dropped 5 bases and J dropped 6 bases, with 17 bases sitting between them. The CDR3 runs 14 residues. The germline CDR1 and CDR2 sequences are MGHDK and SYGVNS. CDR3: CASSRGSSSVEQYF. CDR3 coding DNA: TGTGCCAGCAGTAGGGGTAGTTCATCGGTCGAGCAGTACTTC.

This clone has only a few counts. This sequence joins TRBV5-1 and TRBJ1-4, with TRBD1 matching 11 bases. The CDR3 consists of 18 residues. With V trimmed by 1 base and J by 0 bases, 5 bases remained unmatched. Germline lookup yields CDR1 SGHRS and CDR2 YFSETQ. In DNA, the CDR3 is TGCGCCAGCAGCTTGTATGGGACAGGGGGTTCAACTAATGAAAAACTGTTTTTT. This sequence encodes CASSLYGTGGSTNEKLFF.

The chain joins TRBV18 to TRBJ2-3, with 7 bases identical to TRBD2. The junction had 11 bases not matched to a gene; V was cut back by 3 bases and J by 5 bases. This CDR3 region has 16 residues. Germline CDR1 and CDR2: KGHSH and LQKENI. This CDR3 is CASSPELGGSRDTQYF. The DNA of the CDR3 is TGTGCCAGCTCACCCGAACTGGGCGGGAGTAGAGATACGCAGTATTTT.

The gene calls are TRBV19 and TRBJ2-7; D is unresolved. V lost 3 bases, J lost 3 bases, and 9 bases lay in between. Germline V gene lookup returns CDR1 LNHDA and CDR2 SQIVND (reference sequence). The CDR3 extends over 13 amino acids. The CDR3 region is CASSMDRGYEQYF. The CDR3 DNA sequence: TGTGCCAGTAGTATGGATAGAGGCTACGAGCAGTACTTC. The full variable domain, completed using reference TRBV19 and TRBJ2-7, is DGGITQSPKYLFRKEGQNVTLSCEQNLNHDAMYWYRQDPGQGLRLIYYSQIVNDFQKGDIAEGYSVSREKKESFPLTVTSAQKNPTAFYLCASSMDRGYEQYFGPGTRLTVT.

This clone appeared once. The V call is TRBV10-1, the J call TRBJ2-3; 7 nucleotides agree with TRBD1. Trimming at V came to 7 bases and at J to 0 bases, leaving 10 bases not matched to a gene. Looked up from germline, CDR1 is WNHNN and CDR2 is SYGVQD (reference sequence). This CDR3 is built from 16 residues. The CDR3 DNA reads TGCGCCAGCATTATTTTAGGACAGGAAAGCACAGATACGCAGTATTTT. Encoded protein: CASIILGQESTDTQYF.

As DNA, the CDR3 is TGTGCCAGCAGCTTTGAAAGGGGGATCGTTGAAGCTTTCTTT. This gives the protein CASSFERGIVEAFF. The chain joins TRBV11-2 to TRBJ1-1; tentative D call: TRBD1 (6 bases). From germline, CDR1 is SGHAT and CDR2 FQNNGV. V shed 3 bases and J shed 7 bases, with 15 bases lying between them. This CDR3 region has 14 residues.

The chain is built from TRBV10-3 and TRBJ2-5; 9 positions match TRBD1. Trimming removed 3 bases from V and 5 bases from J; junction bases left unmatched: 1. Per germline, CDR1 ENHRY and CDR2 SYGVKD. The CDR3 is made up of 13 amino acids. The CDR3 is CAISDDRGETQYF. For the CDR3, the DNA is TGTGCCATCAGTGATGACAGGGGGGAGACCCAGTACTTC.

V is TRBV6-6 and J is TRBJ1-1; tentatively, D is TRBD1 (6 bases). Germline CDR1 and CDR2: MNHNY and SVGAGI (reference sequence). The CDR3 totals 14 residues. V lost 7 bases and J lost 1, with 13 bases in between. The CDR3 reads CASTDGQQNTEAFF. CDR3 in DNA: TGTGCCAGCACCGACGGACAGCAGAACACTGAAGCTTTCTTT.

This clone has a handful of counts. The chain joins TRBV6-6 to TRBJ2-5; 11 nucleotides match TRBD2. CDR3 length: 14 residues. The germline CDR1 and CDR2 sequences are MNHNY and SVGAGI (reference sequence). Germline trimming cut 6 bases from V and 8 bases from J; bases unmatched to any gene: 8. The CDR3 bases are TGTGCCAGCAGAAATCCCGGGACTAGCGGAACCCAGTACTTC. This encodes CASRNPGTSGTQYF.

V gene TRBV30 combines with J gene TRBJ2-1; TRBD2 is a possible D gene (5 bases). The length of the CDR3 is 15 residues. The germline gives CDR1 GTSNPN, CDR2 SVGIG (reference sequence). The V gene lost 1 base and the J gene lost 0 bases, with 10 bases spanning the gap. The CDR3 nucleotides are TGTGCCTGGAGTGAAGCGGCCTTCTCCTACAATGAGCAGTTCTTC. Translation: CAWSEAAFSYNEQFF.

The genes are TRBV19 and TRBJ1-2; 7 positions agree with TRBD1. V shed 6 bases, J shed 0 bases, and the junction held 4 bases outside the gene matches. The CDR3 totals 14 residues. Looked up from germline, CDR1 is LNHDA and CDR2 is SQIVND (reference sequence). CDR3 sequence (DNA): TGTGCCAGTAGAAGACAGGGATCTAACTATGGCTACACCTTC. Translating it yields CASRRQGSNYGYTF.

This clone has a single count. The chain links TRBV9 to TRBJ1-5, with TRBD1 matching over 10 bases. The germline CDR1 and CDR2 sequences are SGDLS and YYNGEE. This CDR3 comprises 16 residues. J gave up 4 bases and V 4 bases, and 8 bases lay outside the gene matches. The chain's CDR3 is CASSPGTGALNQPQHF. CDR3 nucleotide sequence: TGTGCCAGCAGCCCCGGGACAGGGGCCCTAAATCAGCCCCAGCATTTT.

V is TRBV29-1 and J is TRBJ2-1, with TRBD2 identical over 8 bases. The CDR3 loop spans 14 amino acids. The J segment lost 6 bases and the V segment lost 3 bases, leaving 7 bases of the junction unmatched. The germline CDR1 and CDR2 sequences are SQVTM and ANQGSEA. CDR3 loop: CSVEAGGPFNEQFF. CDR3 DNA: TGCAGCGTTGAGGCGGGGGGCCCCTTCAATGAGCAGTTCTTC.

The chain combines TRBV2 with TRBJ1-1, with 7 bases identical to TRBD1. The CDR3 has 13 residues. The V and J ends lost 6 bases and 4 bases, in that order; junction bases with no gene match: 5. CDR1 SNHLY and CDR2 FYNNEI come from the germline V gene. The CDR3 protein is CASRQTGSTEAFF. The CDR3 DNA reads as TGTGCCAGCAGGCAGACAGGGAGCACTGAAGCTTTCTTT.

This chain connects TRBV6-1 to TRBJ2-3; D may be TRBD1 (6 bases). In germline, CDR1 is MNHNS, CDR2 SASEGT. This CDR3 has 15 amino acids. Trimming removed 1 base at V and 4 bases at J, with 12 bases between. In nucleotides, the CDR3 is TGTGCCAGCAGTGAAGAGGGGGATTGGGCAGATACGCAGTATTTT. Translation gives CASSEEGDWADTQYF.

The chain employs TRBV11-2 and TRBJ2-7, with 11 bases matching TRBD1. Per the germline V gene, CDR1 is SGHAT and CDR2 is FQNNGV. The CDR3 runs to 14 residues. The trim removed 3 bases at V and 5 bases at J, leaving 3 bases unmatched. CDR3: CASSFGTGGNEQYF. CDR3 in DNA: TGTGCCAGCAGCTTTGGGACAGGGGGGAACGAGCAGTACTTC.

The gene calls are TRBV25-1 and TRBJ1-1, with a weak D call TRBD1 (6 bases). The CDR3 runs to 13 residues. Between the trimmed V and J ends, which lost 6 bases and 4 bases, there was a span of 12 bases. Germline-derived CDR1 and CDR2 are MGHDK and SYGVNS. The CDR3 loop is CASRRQAGTEAFF. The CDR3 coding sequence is TGTGCCAGCAGAAGACAGGCGGGCACTGAAGCTTTCTTT.

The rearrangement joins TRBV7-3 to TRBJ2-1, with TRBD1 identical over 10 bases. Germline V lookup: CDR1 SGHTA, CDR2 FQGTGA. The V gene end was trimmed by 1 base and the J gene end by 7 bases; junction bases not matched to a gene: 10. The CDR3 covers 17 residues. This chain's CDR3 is CASSLKTGQGVLNEQFF. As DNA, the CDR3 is TGTGCCAGCAGCTTAAAGACCGGACAGGGGGTGCTGAATGAGCAGTTCTTC.

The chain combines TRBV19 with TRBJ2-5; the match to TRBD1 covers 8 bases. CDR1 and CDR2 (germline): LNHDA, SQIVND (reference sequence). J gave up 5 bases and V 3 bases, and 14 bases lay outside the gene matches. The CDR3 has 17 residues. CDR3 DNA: TGTGCCAGTAGTATGCCGAGGGGGACAGGAACAACGGAGACCCAGTACTTC. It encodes CASSMPRGTGTTETQYF.

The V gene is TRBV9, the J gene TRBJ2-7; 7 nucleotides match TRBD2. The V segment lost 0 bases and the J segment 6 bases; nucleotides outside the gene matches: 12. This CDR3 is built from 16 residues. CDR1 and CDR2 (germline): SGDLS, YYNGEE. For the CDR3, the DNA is TGTGCCAGCAGCGTAGTTTCTAGCGGAGCTCTTGTCGAGCAGTACTTC. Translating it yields CASSVVSSGALVEQYF.

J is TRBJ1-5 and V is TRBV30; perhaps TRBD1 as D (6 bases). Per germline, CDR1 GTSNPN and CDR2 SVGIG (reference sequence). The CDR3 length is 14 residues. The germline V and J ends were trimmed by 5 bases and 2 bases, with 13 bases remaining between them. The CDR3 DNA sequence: TGTGCCTGGCGTCAGGGGCCTGGCAATCAGCCCCAGCATTTT. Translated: CAWRQGPGNQPQHF.

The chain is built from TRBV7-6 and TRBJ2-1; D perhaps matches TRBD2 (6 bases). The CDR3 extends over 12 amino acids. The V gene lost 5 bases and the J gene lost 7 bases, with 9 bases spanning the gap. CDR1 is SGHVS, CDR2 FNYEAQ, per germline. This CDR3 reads CASSNLANEQFF. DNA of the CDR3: TGTGCCAGCAGCAACCTAGCGAATGAGCAGTTCTTC.

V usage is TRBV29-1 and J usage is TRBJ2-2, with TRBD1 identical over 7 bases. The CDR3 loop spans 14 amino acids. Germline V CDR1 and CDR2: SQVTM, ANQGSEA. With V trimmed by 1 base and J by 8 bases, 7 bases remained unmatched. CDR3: CSVEGDSRVGELFF. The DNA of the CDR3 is TGCAGCGTTGAAGGGGACAGTCGGGTAGGGGAGCTGTTTTTT.